This T cell receptor (beta chain) was found in a study of blood T cells in healthy people across ages. Germline loops: CDR1 SEHNR, CDR2 FQNEAQ (reference sequence). CDR3 size: 17 residues. J gave up 2 bases and V 3 bases, and 8 bases lay outside the gene matches. Study observations and caveats: Compared with aged donors, long-lived donors showed fewer expanded clones, suggesting selection. One million T cells yielded diversity estimates that were considered underestimates.

Then a second PCR, running roughly 7 to 11 cycles, was carried out with a sample-barcoded 5' primer and a J-beta primer mix. MiXCR, run by TCRdb on the 5' RACE reads, gives a single entry per CDR3 protein. The sample lists 1,800,000 or so distinct CDR3 sequences; 30% to 40% were seen once. With respect to this clonotype: The antigen is undetermined.

This receptor was obtained from a human donor in good health. Source material: blood. This rearrangement joins TRBV7-9 to TRBJ2-3, with TRBD2 matching 10 bases. CDR3 sequence: CASSLGLTSGYTDTQYF. The CDR3 DNA reads TGTGCCAGCAGCTTGGGCCTGACTAGCGGGTACACAGATACGCAGTATTTT.